This TCR beta chain was identified during a study of beta chain features in type 1 diabetes. The CDR3 extends over 15 amino acids. V dropped 0 bases and J dropped 5; count of bases not matched to a gene: 3. Germline CDR1 SGDLS, CDR2 YYNGEE. TCRB transcripts that were expressed got sequenced, as all of the isolated RNA had been reverse transcribed. The protocol was immunoSEQ multiplex PCR, while the TCRdb copy is restricted to in-frame clones and leaves out a portion. The sample has approximately 250,000 clones, over 8.5% seen once. This clone has just a few counts. This receptor was identified in a woman aged 18-29 years in good health. The sample taken for sequencing was naive CD4+ T cells from blood. The chain recombines TRBV9 with TRBJ2-1, with 9 bases identical to TRBD2. CDR3 nucleotide sequence: TGTGCCAGCAGCGTAGTTAGCGGGAGCCACAATGAGCAGTTCTTC. Amino acids: CASSVVSGSHNEQFF.